This is a list of T cell receptor beta chains from one sample in a study of cytomegalovirus exposure and HLA in healthy donors. TCRdb's copy holds only in-frame clones and misses some; the assay was immunoSEQ multiplex PCR. The sample features tens of thousands of clones, with about 6.4% in its top ten. The sample was PBMCs. The receptor set was obtained from a human donor in good health. The conserved cysteine and the conserved F or W are not part of the CDR3 here. Each record gives: D gene, V gene, J gene, CDR3 protein. The D gene is left open where the match is weak.

>TRBD2|TRBV6-6|TRBJ2-5
ASSFQSGGAYETQY
>TRBD1|TRBV29-1|TRBJ1-1
SVLGTGAAEAF
>.|TRBV4-1|TRBJ1-1
ASSQGSETF
>.|TRBV27|TRBJ1-1
ASSPWSQRGLNTEAF
>.|TRBV7-9|TRBJ2-7
ASSSYSSYEQY
>TRBD1|TRBV4-2|TRBJ2-2
ASSQDGQGAYRELF
>.|TRBV18|TRBJ2-5
ASSLRPQETQY
>TRBD1|TRBV28|TRBJ1-6
ASSTGGYSPLH
>.|TRBV7-3|TRBJ2-3
ASSLMRASSTDTQY
>.|TRBV5-1|.
ASSLGDFPVSEQY
>.|TRBV6-1|TRBJ2-2
ASTQGGGRAGELF
>TRBD1|TRBV7-2|TRBJ1-2
ASRRTGGSNYGYT
>TRBD1|TRBV6-1|TRBJ2-5
ASSEPRTGGAETQY
>TRBD2|TRBV6-5|TRBJ2-5
ASRLAGQETQY
>TRBD1|TRBV6-1|TRBJ1-5
ASSGPGGDRGNQPQH
>.|TRBV27|TRBJ1-2
ASSLDPGGGYT
>.|TRBV11-3|TRBJ1-1
ASSLDRGAGEAF
>.|TRBV4-1|TRBJ2-7
ASSQDPPGEGEQY
>.|TRBV5-1|TRBJ1-2
ASSLGPAGDGYT
>.|TRBV5-6|TRBJ2-5
ASSAARSQETQY
>.|TRBV28|TRBJ2-1
ASSPGTRGVAEQF
>.|TRBV28|TRBJ1-6
ASSFYHNSPLH
>TRBD2|TRBV11-2|TRBJ2-3
ASSDTSGWTDTQY
>.|TRBV7-3|TRBJ1-1
ASSLLGLMNTEAF
>TRBD1|TRBV5-6|TRBJ1-2
ASSLDRGVDGYT
>TRBD1|TRBV29-1|TRBJ2-7
SVRGDRGGEQY
>TRBD1|TRBV5-5|TRBJ1-1
ASSADRGRVTEAF
>.|TRBV10-1|TRBJ2-1
ASSGGRAYNEQF
>.|TRBV2|TRBJ1-5
ASSDRTDRNQPQH
>TRBD1|TRBV28|TRBJ1-1
ASSFLTWTGLNTEAF
>TRBD1|TRBV5-1|TRBJ1-1
ASSSTGPTAEAF
>.|TRBV9|TRBJ2-7
ASSVGEGGEQY
>.|TRBV29-1|TRBJ2-5
SVAGGEETQY
>TRBD1|TRBV19|TRBJ1-5
ASSAGQERQPQH
>TRBD1|TRBV7-8|TRBJ1-3
ASSLSRTGLSTIY
>.|TRBV4-1|TRBJ1-6
ASSQVDMGFSYNSPLH
>.|TRBV10-2|TRBJ1-4
ASRMAGNEKLF
>.|TRBV5-1|TRBJ2-3
ASSFRDTDTQY
>TRBD1|TRBV6-5|TRBJ1-2
ASSPDRGENYGYT
>TRBD2|TRBV28|TRBJ2-3
ASSPRLAGGLDTQY
>TRBD1|TRBV7-9|TRBJ2-5
ASSAGTGVQETQY
>.|TRBV11-1|TRBJ2-3
ASSLGTSSTDTQY
>TRBD1|TRBV28|TRBJ1-2
ASRLLGQASRYT
>TRBD1|TRBV5-4|TRBJ2-5
ASSPGQGRETQY
>TRBD2|TRBV7-2|TRBJ2-1
ASSTQRGHNEQF
>.|TRBV6-4|TRBJ1-6
ASSVSPGNSPLH
>TRBD1|TRBV2|TRBJ1-4
ASSPDRADEKLF